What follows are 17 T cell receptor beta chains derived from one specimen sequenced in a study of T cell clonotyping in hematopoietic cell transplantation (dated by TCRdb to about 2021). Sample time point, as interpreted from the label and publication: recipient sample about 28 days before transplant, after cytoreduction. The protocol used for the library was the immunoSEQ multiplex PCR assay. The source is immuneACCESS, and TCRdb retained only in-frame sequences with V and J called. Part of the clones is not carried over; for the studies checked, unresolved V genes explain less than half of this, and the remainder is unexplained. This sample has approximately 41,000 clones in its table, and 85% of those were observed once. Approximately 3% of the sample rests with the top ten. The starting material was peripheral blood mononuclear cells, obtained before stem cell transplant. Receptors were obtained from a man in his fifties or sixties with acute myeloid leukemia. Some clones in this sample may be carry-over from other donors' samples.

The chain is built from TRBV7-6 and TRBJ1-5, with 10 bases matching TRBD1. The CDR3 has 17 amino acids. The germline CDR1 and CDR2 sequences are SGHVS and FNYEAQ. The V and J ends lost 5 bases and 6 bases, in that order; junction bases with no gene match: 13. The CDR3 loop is CASSPTQTGGKVQPQHF. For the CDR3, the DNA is TGTGCCAGCAGCCCGACCCAGACAGGGGGCAAGGTTCAGCCCCAGCATTTT.

Written as DNA, the CDR3 is TGTGCCAGCCGGACCACCGGGGACAAAAACATTCAGTACTTC. This sequence encodes CASRTTGDKNIQYF. The chain employs TRBV7-2 and TRBJ2-4; maybe TRBD2 (5 bases). Germline CDR1 and CDR2: SGHTA and FQGNSA. V lost 8 bases and J 3 bases, leaving 14 bases between the germline ends. This CDR3 has 14 residues.

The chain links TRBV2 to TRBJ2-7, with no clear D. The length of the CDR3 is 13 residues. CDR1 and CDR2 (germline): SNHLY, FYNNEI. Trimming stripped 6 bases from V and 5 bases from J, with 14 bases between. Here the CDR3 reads CASSAPDTHEQYF. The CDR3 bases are TGTGCCAGCAGCGCCCCTGACACCCACGAGCAGTACTTC.

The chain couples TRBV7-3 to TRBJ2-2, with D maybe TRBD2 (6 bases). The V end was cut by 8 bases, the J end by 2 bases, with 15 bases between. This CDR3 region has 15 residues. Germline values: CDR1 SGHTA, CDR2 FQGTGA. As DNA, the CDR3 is TGTGCCAGCCGGGGGAACCCAGTTAACACCGGGGAGCTGTTTTTT. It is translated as CASRGNPVNTGELFF.

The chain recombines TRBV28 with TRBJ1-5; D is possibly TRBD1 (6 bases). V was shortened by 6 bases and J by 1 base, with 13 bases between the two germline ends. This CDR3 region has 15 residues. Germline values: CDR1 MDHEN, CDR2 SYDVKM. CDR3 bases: TGTGCCAGCAGGGGGGCAGGGTGGAGCAATCAGCCCCAGCATTTT. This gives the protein CASRGAGWSNQPQHF.

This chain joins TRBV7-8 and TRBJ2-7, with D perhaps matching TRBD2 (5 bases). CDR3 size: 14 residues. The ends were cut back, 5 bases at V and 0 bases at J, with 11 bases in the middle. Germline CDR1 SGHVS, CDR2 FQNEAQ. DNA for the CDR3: TGTGCCAGCAGCGCCCGAGAGGGCTCCTACGAGCAGTACTTC. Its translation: CASSAREGSYEQYF. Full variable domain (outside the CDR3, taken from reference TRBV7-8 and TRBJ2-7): GAGVSQSPRYKVAKRGQDVALRCDPISGHVSLFWYQQALGQGPEFLTYFQNEAQLDKSGLPSDRFFAERPEGSVSTLKIQRTQQEDSAVYLCASSAREGSYEQYFGPGTRLTVT.

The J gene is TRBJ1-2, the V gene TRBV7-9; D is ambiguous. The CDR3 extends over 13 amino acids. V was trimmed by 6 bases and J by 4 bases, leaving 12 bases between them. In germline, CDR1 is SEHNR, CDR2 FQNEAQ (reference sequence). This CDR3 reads CASSPLGIYGYTF. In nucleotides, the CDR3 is TGTGCCAGCAGTCCCCTCGGGATCTATGGCTACACCTTC.

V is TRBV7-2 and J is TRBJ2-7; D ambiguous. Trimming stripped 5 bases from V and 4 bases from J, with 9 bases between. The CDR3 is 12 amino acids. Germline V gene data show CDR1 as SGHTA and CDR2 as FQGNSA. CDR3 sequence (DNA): TGTGCCAGCAGCCTTCAGATTTACGAGCAGTACTTC. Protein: CASSLQIYEQYF. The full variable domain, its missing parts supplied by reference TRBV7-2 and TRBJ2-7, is GAGVSQSPSNKVTEKGKDVELRCDPISGHTALYWYRQSLGQGLEFLIYFQGNSAPDKSGLPSDRFSAERTGGSVSTLTIQRTQQEDSAVYLCASSLQIYEQYFGPGTRLTVT.

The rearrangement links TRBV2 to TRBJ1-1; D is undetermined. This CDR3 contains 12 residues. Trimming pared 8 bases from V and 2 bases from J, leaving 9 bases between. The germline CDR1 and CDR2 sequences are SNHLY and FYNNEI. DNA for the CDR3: TGTGCCAGCGAGCGTCCAAACACTGAAGCTTTCTTT. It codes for CASERPNTEAFF.

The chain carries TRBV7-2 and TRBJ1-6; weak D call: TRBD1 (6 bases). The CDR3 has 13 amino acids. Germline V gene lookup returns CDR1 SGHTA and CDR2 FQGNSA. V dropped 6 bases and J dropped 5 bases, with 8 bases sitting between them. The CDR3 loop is CASRRTDNSPLHF. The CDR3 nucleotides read TGTGCCAGCAGACGGACAGATAATTCACCCCTCCACTTT.

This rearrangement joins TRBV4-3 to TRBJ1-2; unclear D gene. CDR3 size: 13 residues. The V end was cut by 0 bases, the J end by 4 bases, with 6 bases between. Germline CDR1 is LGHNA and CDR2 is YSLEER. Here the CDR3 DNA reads TGCGCCAGCAGCCAAGATGGGAGCTATGGCTACACCTTC. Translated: CASSQDGSYGYTF.

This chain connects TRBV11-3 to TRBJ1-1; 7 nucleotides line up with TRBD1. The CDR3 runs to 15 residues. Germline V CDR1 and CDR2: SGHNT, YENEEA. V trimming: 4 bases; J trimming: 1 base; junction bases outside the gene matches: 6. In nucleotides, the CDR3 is TGTGCCAGCAGCTCCCGCAGGGGGGGGAACACTGAAGCTTTCTTT. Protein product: CASSSRRGGNTEAFF.

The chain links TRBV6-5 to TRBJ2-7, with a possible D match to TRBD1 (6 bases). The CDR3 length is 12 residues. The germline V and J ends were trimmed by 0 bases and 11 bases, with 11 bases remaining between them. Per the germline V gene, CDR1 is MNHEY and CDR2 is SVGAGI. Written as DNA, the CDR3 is TGTGCCAGCAGTTACTCCTGGGGGCCCGAGTACTTC. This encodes CASSYSWGPEYF.

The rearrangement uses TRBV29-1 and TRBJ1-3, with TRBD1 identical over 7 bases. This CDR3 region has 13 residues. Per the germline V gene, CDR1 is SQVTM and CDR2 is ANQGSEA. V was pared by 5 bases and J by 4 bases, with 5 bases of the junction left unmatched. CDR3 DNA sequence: TGCAGCGTTAACAGGGGAGAGGGAAACACCATATATTTT. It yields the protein CSVNRGEGNTIYF.

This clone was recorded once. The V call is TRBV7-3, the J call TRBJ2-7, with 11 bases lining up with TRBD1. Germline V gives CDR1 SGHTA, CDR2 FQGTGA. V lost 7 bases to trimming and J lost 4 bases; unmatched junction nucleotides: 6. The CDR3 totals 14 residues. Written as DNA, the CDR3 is TGTGCCAGCAAAAAGGACAGGGGGCCGTACGAGCAGTACTTC. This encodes CASKKDRGPYEQYF.

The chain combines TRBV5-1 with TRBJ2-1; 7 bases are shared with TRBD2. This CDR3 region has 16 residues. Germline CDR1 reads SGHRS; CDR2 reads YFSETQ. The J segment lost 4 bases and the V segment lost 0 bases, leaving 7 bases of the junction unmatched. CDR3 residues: CASSLGSGLGYNEQFF. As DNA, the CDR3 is TGCGCCAGCAGCTTGGGGTCCGGACTAGGATACAATGAGCAGTTCTTC. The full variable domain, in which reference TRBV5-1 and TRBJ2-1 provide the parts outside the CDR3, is KAGVTQTPRYLIKTRGQQVTLSCSPISGHRSVSWYQQTPGQGLQFLFEYFSETQRNKGNFPGRFSGRQFSNSRSEMNVSTLELGDSALYLCASSLGSGLGYNEQFFGPGTRLTVL.

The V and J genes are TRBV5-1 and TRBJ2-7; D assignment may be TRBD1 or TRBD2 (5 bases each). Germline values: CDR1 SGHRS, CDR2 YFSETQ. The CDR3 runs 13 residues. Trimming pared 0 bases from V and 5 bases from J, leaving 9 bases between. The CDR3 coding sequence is TGCGCCAGCAGCTTGGTGGGGGTCGACGAGCAGTACTTC. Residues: CASSLVGVDEQYF.